These T cell receptor beta chains were read from a single sample in a study of blood T cells in healthy people across ages. TCRdb re-analysed the 5' RACE reads in MiXCR, keeping a single row per CDR3 protein. The sample yields around 580,000 distinct CDR3 sequences, around half seen once. The sample comprised blood. Every receptor here comes from an elderly man in good health. Both conserved end residues are part of each CDR3. Each record gives: V gene, clone size, CDR3 length, J gene, D gene, CDR3 DNA, CDR3 protein. The D gene is left open where the match is weak. Clone size is given for some rows only: seen once, a few or many times, or a class if the clone is expanded.

TRBV7-3	NA	14	TRBJ2-1	NA	TGTGCCAGCAGCGTAACCGCAAGGGTCAATGAGCAGTTCTTC	CASSVTARVNEQFF
TRBV6-6	NA	15	TRBJ2-1	NA	TGTGCCAGTAGTTACGACCAGGTTGGGTCAGCTGAGCAGTTCTTC	CASSYDQVGSAEQFF
TRBV27	NA	18	TRBJ2-6	TRBD1	TGTGCCAGCAGTTATCTAGGACAGGGGGCCTCTGGGGCCAACGTCCTGACTTTC	CASSYLGQGASGANVLTF
TRBV7-2	NA	17	TRBJ2-1	TRBD2	TGTGCCAGCAGCCGAAGGACTAGCGGGAGCTCCCACAATGAGCAGTTCTTC	CASSRRTSGSSHNEQFF
TRBV20-1	NA	16	TRBJ2-1	TRBD2	TGCAGTGCTTTGAGGCGTGGGAGCGGGGCCTACAATGAGCAGTTCTTC	CSALRRGSGAYNEQFF
TRBV5-6	few	14	TRBJ1-2	TRBD1	TGTGCCAGCAGCCCAACAGGGGACCGCTATGGCTACACCTTC	CASSPTGDRYGYTF
TRBV7-9	NA	15	TRBJ2-3	TRBD1	TGTGCCAGCAGCTCCCCAGGGGGCGCGACAGAGACGCAGTATTTT	CASSSPGGATETQYF
TRBV6-2/TRBV6-3	NA	17	TRBJ1-2	TRBD1	TGTGCCAGCAGTCCCCGATGGAGGGACAGGGCGGTGAATGGCTACACCTTC	CASSPRWRDRAVNGYTF
TRBV7-9	NA	15	TRBJ2-3	TRBD1	TGTGCCAGCAGCCGGTGGACAGGGTTCACAGATACGCAGTATTTT	CASSRWTGFTDTQYF
TRBV2	few	13	TRBJ2-3	NA	TGTGCCAGCCTGGGGGGAAGCACAGATACGCAGTATTTT	CASLGGSTDTQYF
TRBV9	NA	16	TRBJ2-1	NA	TGTGCCAGCAGCGTAGATCGGAGACTAGGGTCCTACGAGCAGTTCTTC	CASSVDRRLGSYEQFF
TRBV20-1	NA	16	TRBJ1-2	NA	TGCAGTGCTAGAGAATCCCCGGCAGGGTCGTACTATGGCTACACCTTC	CSARESPAGSYYGYTF
TRBV6-5	NA	14	TRBJ2-1	NA	TGTGCCAGCAGCGCGGCGGGGCCCTACAATGAGCAGTTCTTC	CASSAAGPYNEQFF
TRBV6-2/TRBV6-3	NA	19	TRBJ2-6	TRBD2	TGTGCCAGCAGTCCGTTTAGGACTAGCGGGAGTTCTGGGGCCAACGTCCTGACTTTC	CASSPFRTSGSSGANVLTF
TRBV29-1	NA	13	TRBJ2-3	TRBD2	TGCAGCGTTGCCGGACTAGGATCTGATACGCAGTATTTT	CSVAGLGSDTQYF
TRBV20-1	NA	15	TRBJ2-3	NA	TGCAGTGCTCAATCAGGTCGAGAGGGAACAGATACGCAGTATTTT	CSAQSGREGTDTQYF
TRBV27	few	16	TRBJ2-5	TRBD2	TGTGCCAGCAGTCCCCGGACTAGCTGGTACCAAGAGACCCAGTACTTC	CASSPRTSWYQETQYF
TRBV9	few	15	TRBJ2-5	TRBD2	TGTGCCAGCAGCGATACCGGGACTAGCCTAGAGACCCAGTACTTC	CASSDTGTSLETQYF
TRBV28	NA	14	TRBJ2-5	NA	TGTGCCAGCAGTTTAGGTCGGCCACCCGAGACCCAGTACTTC	CASSLGRPPETQYF
TRBV7-9	NA	17	TRBJ2-7	NA	TGTGCCAGCAGCCCGACTAGTCCGAGCCCCATTGGTTGCGAGCAGTACTTC	CASSPTSPSPIGCEQYF
TRBV15	NA	13	TRBJ2-1	NA	TGTGCCACCAGCAGAGAACCCTACAATGAGCAGTTCTTC	CATSREPYNEQFF
TRBV20-1	NA	15	TRBJ2-1	TRBD1	TGCAGTGCAAGGACGGGGACAGGGGGGCTCGATGAGCAGTTCTTC	CSARTGTGGLDEQFF
TRBV4-2	NA	16	TRBJ2-1	TRBD2	TGTGCCAGCAGCCAAGATGGCAGCGGGAGGGCTGGTGAGCAGTTCTTC	CASSQDGSGRAGEQFF
TRBV29-1	NA	14	TRBJ1-1	TRBD1	TGCAGCGTTGAAAGGGACAGCCCGGACACTGAAGCTTTCTTT	CSVERDSPDTEAFF
TRBV5-1	NA	15	TRBJ1-2	NA	TGCGCCAGCAGCTTGGCGGCAGGGGCACGGGATGGCTACACCTTC	CASSLAAGARDGYTF
TRBV29-1	NA	15	TRBJ2-3	TRBD2	TGCAGCGTCTTTGGACTAGCGGGGTTCACAGATACGCAGTATTTT	CSVFGLAGFTDTQYF
TRBV6-5	NA	14	TRBJ1-3	NA	TGTGCCAGTAGTTACGCGGGCTCTGGAAACACCATATATTTT	CASSYAGSGNTIYF
TRBV28	NA	16	TRBJ2-3	TRBD1	TGTGCCAGCAGACAGGGGAAGCGGATTGGGACAGGTACGCAGTATTTT	CASRQGKRIGTGTQYF
TRBV12-3/TRBV12-4	NA	15	TRBJ1-2	NA	TGTGCCAGCAGTTTAGTTGGGCTAGCTAACTATGGCTACACCTTC	CASSLVGLANYGYTF
TRBV29-1	NA	14	TRBJ1-6	TRBD1	TGCAGCGCCTCAGGGGGGACAGGGAATTCACCCCTCCACTTT	CSASGGTGNSPLHF
TRBV20-1	many	15	TRBJ2-3	NA	TGCAGTGCCTCAGGTTGGGTCACTAGCACAGATACGCAGTATTTT	CSASGWVTSTDTQYF
TRBV5-1	NA	15	TRBJ2-1	TRBD2	TGCGCCAGCAGCTTGGTTAGCGGGAGGGCCCATGAGCAGTTCTTC	CASSLVSGRAHEQFF
TRBV7-2	NA	14	TRBJ2-7	TRBD2	TGTGCCAGCAGCTCCCGACTAGCGGCCTACGAGCAGTACTTC	CASSSRLAAYEQYF
TRBV24-1	NA	17	TRBJ1-6	NA	TGTGCCACCAGTGACCCGGGCAGGGTGTCATGTAGTTCACCCCTCCACTTT	CATSDPGRVSCSSPLHF
TRBV7-2	NA	15	TRBJ2-3	NA	TGTGCCAGCAGCTTATATCAAATTCGTACAGATACGCAGTATTTT	CASSLYQIRTDTQYF
TRBV4-3	many	15	TRBJ2-1	TRBD2	TGCGCCAGCAGCCGCCTAGCGGCCTCCTACAATGAGCAGTTCTTC	CASSRLAASYNEQFF
TRBV2	NA	12	TRBJ1-2	NA	TGTGCCAGCAAGGTCAGCTACTATGGCTACACCTTC	CASKVSYYGYTF
TRBV28	few	14	TRBJ2-3	TRBD2	TGTGCCAGCAAAGCTAGCGGGGGGTCAGATACGCAGTATTTT	CASKASGGSDTQYF
TRBV10-3	NA	18	TRBJ2-1	TRBD2	TGTGCCATCAGTGAGTATTCTAGCGGGGGGGATCATGGTGATGAGCAGTTCTTC	CAISEYSSGGDHGDEQFF
TRBV4-2	NA	13	TRBJ2-7	TRBD1	TGTGCCAGCAGCCAAGATGGGACAGGGCTCATGTACTTC	CASSQDGTGLMYF
TRBV6-2/TRBV6-3	few	14	TRBJ2-7	NA	TGTGCCAGCAGGACACAAGGGGGTTCCTACGAGCAGTACTTC	CASRTQGGSYEQYF
TRBV7-9	few	14	TRBJ1-4	NA	TGTGCCAGCAGCTACAGGGCGGCTAATGAAAAACTGTTTTTT	CASSYRAANEKLFF
TRBV11-2	few	17	TRBJ2-1	TRBD2	TGTGCCAGCAGCTTAGTCCTGCTAGCGGGAGATCGCAATGAGCAGTTCTTC	CASSLVLLAGDRNEQFF
TRBV29-1	NA	15	TRBJ2-5	TRBD1	TGCAGCGTTGCTTTCGGACAGGGGGCAGGAGAGACCCAGTACTTC	CSVAFGQGAGETQYF
TRBV5-1	NA	16	TRBJ1-4	TRBD1	TGCGCCAGCAGCTTCGGGGCGACAGGGGATGGTGAAAAACTGTTTTTT	CASSFGATGDGEKLFF
TRBV7-6	NA	18	TRBJ2-6	NA	TGTGCCAGCAGCCCCATACAAGGGCGGAACCCTGGGGCCAACGTCCTGACTTTC	CASSPIQGRNPGANVLTF
TRBV5-1	NA	14	TRBJ2-7	TRBD2	TGCGCCAGCAGCTTGAGCGGGGGTGAATACGAGCAGTACTTC	CASSLSGGEYEQYF
TRBV11-2	NA	16	TRBJ2-1	TRBD2	TGTGCCAGCAGCTTAACTCCGGGACTAGCGTATGATGAGCAGTTCTTC	CASSLTPGLAYDEQFF
TRBV30	few	12	TRBJ2-7	NA	TGTGCCTGGAGTGTGGTAGAGGCCGAGCAGTACTTC	CAWSVVEAEQYF
TRBV7-2	NA	13	TRBJ1-2	NA	TGTGCCAGCAGCATTACTAGAGGGGATGGCTACACCTTC	CASSITRGDGYTF